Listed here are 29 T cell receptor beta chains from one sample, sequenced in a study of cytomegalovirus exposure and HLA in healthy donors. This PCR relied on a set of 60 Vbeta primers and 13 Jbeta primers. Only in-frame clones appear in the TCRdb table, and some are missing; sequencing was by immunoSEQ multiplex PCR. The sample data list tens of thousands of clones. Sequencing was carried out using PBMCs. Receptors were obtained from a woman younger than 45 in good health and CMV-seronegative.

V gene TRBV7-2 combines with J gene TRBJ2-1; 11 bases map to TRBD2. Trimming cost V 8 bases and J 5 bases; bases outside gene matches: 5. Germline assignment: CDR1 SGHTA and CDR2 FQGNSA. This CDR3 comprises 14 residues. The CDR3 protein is CASGSGRVDNEQFF. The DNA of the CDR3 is TGTGCCAGCGGTAGCGGGAGGGTCGACAATGAGCAGTTCTTC. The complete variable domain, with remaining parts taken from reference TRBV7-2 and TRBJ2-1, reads GAGVSQSPSNKVTEKGKDVELRCDPISGHTALYWYRQSLGQGLEFLIYFQGNSAPDKSGLPSDRFSAERTGGSVSTLTIQRTQQEDSAVYLCASGSGRVDNEQFFGPGTRLTVL.

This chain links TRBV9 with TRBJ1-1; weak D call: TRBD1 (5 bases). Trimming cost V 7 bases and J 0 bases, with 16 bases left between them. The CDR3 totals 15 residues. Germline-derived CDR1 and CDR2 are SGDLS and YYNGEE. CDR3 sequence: CASGPGAGMNTEAFF. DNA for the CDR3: TGTGCCAGCGGGCCCGGGGCGGGGATGAACACTGAAGCTTTCTTT.

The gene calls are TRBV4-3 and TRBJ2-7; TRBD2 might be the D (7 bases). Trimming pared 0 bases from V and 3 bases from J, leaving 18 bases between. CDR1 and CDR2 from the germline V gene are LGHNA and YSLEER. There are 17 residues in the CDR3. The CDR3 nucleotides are TGCGCCAGCAGCCAAGATCGGGGGGCCCGGGTGGGCTACGAGCAGTACTTC. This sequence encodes CASSQDRGARVGYEQYF.

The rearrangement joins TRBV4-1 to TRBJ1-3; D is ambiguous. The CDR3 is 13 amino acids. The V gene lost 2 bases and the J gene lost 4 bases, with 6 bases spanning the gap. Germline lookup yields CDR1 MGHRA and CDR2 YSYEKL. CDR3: CASSQSWGNTIYF. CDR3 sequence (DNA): TGCGCCAGCAGCCAAAGCTGGGGAAACACCATATATTTT.

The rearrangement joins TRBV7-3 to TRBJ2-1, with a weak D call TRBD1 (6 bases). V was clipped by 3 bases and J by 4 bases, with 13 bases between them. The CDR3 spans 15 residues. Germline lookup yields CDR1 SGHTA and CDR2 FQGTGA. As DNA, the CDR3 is TGTGCCAGCAGCTTCTCTAGGGGGTCTTACAATGAGCAGTTCTTC. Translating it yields CASSFSRGSYNEQFF.

CDR3 protein: CASSPGTGNGYTF. DNA of the CDR3: TGTGCCAGCTCACCAGGGACAGGGAATGGCTACACCTTC. The chain carries TRBV18 and TRBJ1-2, with 9 bases that match TRBD1. This CDR3 contains 13 residues. Germline-derived CDR1 and CDR2 are KGHSH and LQKENI. V shed 2 bases and J 6 bases; nucleotides not matched to a gene: 1. The whole variable domain, filled in from reference TRBV18 and TRBJ1-2, reads NAGVMQNPRHLVRRRGQEARLRCSPMKGHSHVYWYRQLPEEGLKFMVYLQKENIIDESGMPKERFSAEFPKEGPSILRIQQVVRGDSAAYFCASSPGTGNGYTFGSGTRLTVV.

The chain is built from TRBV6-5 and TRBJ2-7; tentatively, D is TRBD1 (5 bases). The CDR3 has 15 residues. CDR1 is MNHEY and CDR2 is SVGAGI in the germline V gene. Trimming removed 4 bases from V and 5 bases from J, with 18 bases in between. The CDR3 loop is CASSSLDHRYHEQYF. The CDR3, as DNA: TGTGCCAGCAGTTCACTTGACCACAGGTACCACGAGCAGTACTTC.

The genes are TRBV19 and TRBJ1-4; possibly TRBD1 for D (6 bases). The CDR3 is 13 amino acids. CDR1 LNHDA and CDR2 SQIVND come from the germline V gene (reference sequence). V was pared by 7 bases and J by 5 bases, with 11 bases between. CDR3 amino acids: CASTRDTNEKLFF. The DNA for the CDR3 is TGTGCCAGTACCCGGGACACGAATGAAAAACTGTTTTTT.

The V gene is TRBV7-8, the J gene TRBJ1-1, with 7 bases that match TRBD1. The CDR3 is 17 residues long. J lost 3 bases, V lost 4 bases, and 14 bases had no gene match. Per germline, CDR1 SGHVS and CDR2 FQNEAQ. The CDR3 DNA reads TGTGCCAGCAGCTCCAGGGGGTGGAGTTCCACCGACACTGAAGCTTTCTTT. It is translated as CASSSRGWSSTDTEAFF.

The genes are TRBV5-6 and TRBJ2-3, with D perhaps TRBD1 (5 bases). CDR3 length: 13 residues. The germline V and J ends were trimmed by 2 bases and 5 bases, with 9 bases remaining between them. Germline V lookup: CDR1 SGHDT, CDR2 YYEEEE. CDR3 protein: CASSLVRGDTQYF. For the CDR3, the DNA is TGTGCCAGCAGCTTAGTTAGGGGAGATACGCAGTATTTT.

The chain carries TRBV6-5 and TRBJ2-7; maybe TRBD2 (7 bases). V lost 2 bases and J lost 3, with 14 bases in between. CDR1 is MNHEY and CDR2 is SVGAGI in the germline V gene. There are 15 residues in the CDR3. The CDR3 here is CASSYSWGGLYEQYF. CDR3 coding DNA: TGTGCCAGCAGTTACAGCTGGGGGGGGCTCTACGAGCAGTACTTC.

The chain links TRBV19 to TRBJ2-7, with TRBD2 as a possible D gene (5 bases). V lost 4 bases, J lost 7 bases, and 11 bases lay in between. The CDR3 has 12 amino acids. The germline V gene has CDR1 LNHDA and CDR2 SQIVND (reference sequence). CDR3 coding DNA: TGTGCCAGTAGTACCGGACTCGGGGAGCAGTACTTC. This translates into CASSTGLGEQYF.

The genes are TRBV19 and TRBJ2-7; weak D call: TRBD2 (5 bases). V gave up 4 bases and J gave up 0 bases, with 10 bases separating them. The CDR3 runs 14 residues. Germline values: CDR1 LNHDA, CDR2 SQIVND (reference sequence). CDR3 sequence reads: CASSRGQFSYEQYF. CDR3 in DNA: TGTGCCAGTAGTAGAGGGCAGTTCTCCTACGAGCAGTACTTC.

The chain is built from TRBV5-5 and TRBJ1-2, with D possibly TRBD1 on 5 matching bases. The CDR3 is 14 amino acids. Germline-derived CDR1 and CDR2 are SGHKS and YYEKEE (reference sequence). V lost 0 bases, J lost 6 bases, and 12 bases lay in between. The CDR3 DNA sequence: TGTGCCAGCAGCTTGGATAGGGGAAGGGATGGCTACACCTTC. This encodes CASSLDRGRDGYTF.

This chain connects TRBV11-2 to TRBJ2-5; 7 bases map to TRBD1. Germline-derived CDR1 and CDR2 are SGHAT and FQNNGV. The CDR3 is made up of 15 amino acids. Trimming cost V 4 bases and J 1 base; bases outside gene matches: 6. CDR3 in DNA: TGTGCCAGCAGCTCCCGGACAGGTGCCCAAGAGACCCAGTACTTC. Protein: CASSSRTGAQETQYF.

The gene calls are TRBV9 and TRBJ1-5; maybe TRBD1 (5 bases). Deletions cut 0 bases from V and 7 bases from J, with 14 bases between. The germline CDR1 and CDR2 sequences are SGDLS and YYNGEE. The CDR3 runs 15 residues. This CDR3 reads CASSVGQGLGQPQHF. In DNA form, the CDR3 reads TGTGCCAGCAGCGTAGGTCAGGGCTTAGGGCAGCCCCAGCATTTT. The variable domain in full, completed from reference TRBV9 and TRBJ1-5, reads DSGVTQTPKHLITATGQRVTLRCSPRSGDLSVYWYQQSLDQGLQFLIQYYNGEERAKGNILERFSAQQFPDLHSELNLSSLELGDSALYFCASSVGQGLGQPQHFGDGTRLSIL.

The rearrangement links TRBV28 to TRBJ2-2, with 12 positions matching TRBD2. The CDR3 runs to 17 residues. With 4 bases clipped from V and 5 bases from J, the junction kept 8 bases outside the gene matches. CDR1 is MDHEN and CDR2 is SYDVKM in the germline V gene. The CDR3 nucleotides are TGTGCCAGCAGTTCCCCACCCGGGACTAGCGGGACCGGGGAGCTGTTTTTT. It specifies CASSSPPGTSGTGELFF.

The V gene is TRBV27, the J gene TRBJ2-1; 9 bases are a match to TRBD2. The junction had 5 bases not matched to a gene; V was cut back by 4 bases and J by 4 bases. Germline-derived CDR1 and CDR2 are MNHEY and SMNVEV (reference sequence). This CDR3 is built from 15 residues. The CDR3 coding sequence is TGTGCCAGCAGTTCCCGACTAGCGGAGTACAATGAGCAGTTCTTC. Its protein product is CASSSRLAEYNEQFF.

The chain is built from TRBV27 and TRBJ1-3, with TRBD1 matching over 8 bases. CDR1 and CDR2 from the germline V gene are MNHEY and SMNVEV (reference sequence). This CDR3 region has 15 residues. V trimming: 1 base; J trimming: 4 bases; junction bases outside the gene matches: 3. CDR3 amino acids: CASSLFGQGGNTIYF. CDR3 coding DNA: TGTGCCAGCAGTTTATTCGGACAGGGCGGAAACACCATATATTTT.

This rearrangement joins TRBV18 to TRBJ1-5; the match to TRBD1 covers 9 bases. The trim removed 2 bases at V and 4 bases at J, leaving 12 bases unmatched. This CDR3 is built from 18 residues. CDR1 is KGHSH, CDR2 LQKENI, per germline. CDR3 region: CASSPIHRDRAPNQPQHF. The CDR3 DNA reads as TGTGCCAGCTCACCAATCCACCGGGACAGGGCACCTAATCAGCCCCAGCATTTT.

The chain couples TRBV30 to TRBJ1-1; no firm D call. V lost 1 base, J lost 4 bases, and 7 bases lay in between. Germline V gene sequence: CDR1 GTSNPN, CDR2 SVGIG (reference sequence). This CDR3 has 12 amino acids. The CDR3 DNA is TGTGCCTGGAGTGCGGGAGCCACTGAAGCTTTCTTT. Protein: CAWSAGATEAFF.

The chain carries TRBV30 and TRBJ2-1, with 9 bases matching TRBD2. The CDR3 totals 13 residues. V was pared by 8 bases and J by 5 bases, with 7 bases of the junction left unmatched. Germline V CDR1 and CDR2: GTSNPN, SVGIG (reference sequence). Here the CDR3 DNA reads TGTGCCAGTGGCGGGAGGGCTAACAATGAGCAGTTCTTC. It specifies CASGGRANNEQFF.

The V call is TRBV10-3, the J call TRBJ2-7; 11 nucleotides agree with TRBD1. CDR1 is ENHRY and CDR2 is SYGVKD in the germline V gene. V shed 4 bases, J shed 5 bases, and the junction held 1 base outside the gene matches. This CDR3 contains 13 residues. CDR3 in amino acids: CAISGTGGNEQYF. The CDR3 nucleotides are TGTGCCATCAGTGGGACAGGGGGCAACGAGCAGTACTTC.

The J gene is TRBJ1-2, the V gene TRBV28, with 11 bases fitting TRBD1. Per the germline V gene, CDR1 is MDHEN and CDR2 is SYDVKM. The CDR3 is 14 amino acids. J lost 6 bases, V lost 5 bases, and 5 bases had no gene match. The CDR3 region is CASSPPDRGHGYTF. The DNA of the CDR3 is TGTGCCAGCAGTCCTCCGGACAGGGGGCATGGCTACACCTTC.

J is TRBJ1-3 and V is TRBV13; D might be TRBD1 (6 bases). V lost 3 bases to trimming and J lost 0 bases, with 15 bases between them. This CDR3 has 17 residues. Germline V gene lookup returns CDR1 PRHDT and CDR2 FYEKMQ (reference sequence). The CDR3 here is CASSFTGTSNSGNTIYF. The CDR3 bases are TGTGCCAGCAGCTTCACCGGGACATCCAACTCTGGAAACACCATATATTTT.

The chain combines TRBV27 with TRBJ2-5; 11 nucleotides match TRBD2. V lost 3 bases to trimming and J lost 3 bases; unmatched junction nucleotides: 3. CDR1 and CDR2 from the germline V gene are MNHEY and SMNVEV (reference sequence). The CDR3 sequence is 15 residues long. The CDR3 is CASSFQGLAEETQYF. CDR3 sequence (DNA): TGTGCCAGCAGTTTCCAGGGACTAGCGGAAGAGACCCAGTACTTC.

The CDR3 nucleotides are TGTGCCAGCAGCTTAGCACCGGACAGGGTTGGAAACACCATATATTTT. Protein product: CASSLAPDRVGNTIYF. The rearrangement links TRBV7-6 to TRBJ1-3, with 8 bases aligning to TRBD1. Germline CDR1 and CDR2: SGHVS and FNYEAQ. J lost 3 bases, V lost 0 bases, and 4 bases had no gene match. This CDR3 spans 16 amino acids. Full variable domain (rest looked up from reference TRBV7-6 and TRBJ1-3): GAGVSQSPRYKVTKRGQDVALRCDPISGHVSLYWYRQALGQGPEFLTYFNYEAQQDKSGLPNDRFSAERPEGSISTLTIQRTEQRDSAMYRCASSLAPDRVGNTIYFGEGSWLTVV.

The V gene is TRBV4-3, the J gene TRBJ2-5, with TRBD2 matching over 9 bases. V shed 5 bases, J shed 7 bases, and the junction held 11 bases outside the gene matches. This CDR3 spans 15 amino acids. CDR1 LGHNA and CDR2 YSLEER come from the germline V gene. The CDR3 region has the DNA TGCGCCAGCAGCTCCGGGGTAGCGGGGGTTGGGACCCAGTACTTC. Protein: CASSSGVAGVGTQYF.

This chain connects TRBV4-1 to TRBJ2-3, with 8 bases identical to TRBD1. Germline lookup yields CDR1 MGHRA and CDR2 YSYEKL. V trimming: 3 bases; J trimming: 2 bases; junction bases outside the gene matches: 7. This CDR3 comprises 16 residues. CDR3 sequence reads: CASSHLGQDYTDTQYF. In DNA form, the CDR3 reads TGCGCCAGCAGCCATTTGGGACAGGACTACACAGATACGCAGTATTTT.